Following are 17 T cell receptor beta chains from one sample sequenced in a study of cytomegalovirus exposure and HLA in healthy donors. The PCR contained 60 Vbeta and 13 Jbeta primers. Repertoires were generated with immunoSEQ multiplex PCR, while TCRdb's copy carries only in-frame clones and drops some. This sample has 150,000 or so clones, with roughly 84% found just once. Sequencing was performed on PBMCs. These receptors were obtained from a man aged 30 to 39 in good health and CMV-seronegative.

The gene calls are TRBV6-5 and TRBJ2-1, with 13 positions matching TRBD2. Germline lookup yields CDR1 MNHEY and CDR2 SVGAGI. With V trimmed by 2 bases and J by 9 bases, 7 bases remained unmatched. The CDR3 is 16 amino acids. The CDR3 sequence: CASSYKTSGGQGEQFF. CDR3 nucleotides: TGTGCCAGCAGTTACAAGACTAGCGGGGGGCAGGGTGAGCAGTTCTTC.

The chain carries TRBV7-6 and TRBJ2-7; 12 bases match TRBD2. The CDR3 extends over 17 amino acids. CDR1 is SGHVS and CDR2 is FNYEAQ in the germline V gene. The V gene end was trimmed by 6 bases and the J gene end by 2 bases; junction bases not matched to a gene: 11. DNA of the CDR3: TGTGCCAGCAGTCATCGGACTAGCGGGACTAAACCCTACGAGCAGTACTTC. The encoded protein is CASSHRTSGTKPYEQYF.

The chain employs TRBV19 and TRBJ1-5, with 9 bases fitting TRBD1. V lost 6 bases to trimming and J lost 12 bases; unmatched junction nucleotides: 15. There are 15 residues in the CDR3. Germline assignment: CDR1 LNHDA and CDR2 SQIVND (reference sequence). The CDR3, as DNA: TGTGCCAGTAGCCTCCCCCCGGGACAGGGATCAATCCAGCATTTT. Its translation is CASSLPPGQGSIQHF.

This sequence joins TRBV7-3 and TRBJ2-5; a weak D match, TRBD1 (5 bases). Germline CDR1 SGHTA, CDR2 FQGTGA. Trimming removed 1 base from V and 2 bases from J, with 11 bases in between. The CDR3 has 15 residues. The CDR3 loop is CASSLIGAAQETQYF. The CDR3 nucleotides read TGTGCCAGCAGCTTAATAGGGGCAGCGCAAGAGACCCAGTACTTC. Full variable domain (remainder filled in from reference TRBV7-3 and TRBJ2-5): GAGVSQTPSNKVTEKGKYVELRCDPISGHTALYWYRQSLGQGPEFLIYFQGTGAADDSGLPNDRFFAVRPEGSVSTLKIQRTERGDSAVYLCASSLIGAAQETQYFGPGTRLLVL.

The chain uses TRBV19 and TRBJ2-2; a possible D gene is TRBD2 (5 bases). Germline V gene sequence: CDR1 LNHDA, CDR2 SQIVND (reference sequence). CDR3 length equals 16 residues. The V end was cut by 7 bases, the J end by 6 bases, with 21 bases between. CDR3 sequence reads: CASMGLWVPGSGELFF. CDR3 bases: TGTGCCAGTATGGGCCTCTGGGTTCCGGGGTCCGGGGAGCTGTTTTTT. The full variable domain, completed using reference TRBV19 and TRBJ2-2, is DGGITQSPKYLFRKEGQNVTLSCEQNLNHDAMYWYRQDPGQGLRLIYYSQIVNDFQKGDIAEGYSVSREKKESFPLTVTSAQKNPTAFYLCASMGLWVPGSGELFFGEGSRLTVL.

The rearrangement joins TRBV19 to TRBJ1-4; D gene uncertain. V dropped 3 bases and J dropped 3 bases, with 14 bases sitting between them. Germline lookup yields CDR1 LNHDA and CDR2 SQIVND (reference sequence). This CDR3 spans 16 amino acids. CDR3 sequence reads: CASSIWSVSPNEKLFF. CDR3 bases: TGTGCCAGTAGTATTTGGTCAGTTTCACCTAATGAAAAACTGTTTTTT.

CDR3 amino acids: CASSPGLAVFWTYEQYF. DNA of the CDR3: TGTGCCAGCAGCCCGGGACTAGCGGTTTTCTGGACCTACGAGCAGTACTTC. V usage is TRBV5-6 and J usage is TRBJ2-5; TRBD2 matches 11 bases. The J call may be wrong; the DNA end is better matched by TRBJ2-7. In germline, CDR1 is SGHDT, CDR2 YYEEEE. The CDR3 is made up of 17 amino acids.

The chain links TRBV5-1 to TRBJ2-3; 7 nucleotides match TRBD1. Germline CDR1 reads SGHRS; CDR2 reads YFSETQ. V shed 0 bases and J 4 bases; nucleotides not matched to a gene: 5. This CDR3 spans 15 amino acids. The CDR3 protein is CASSLVNRGSDTQYF. The DNA for the CDR3 is TGCGCCAGCAGCTTGGTGAACAGGGGTTCAGATACGCAGTATTTT. The whole variable domain, remainder taken from reference TRBV5-1 and TRBJ2-3, is KAGVTQTPRYLIKTRGQQVTLSCSPISGHRSVSWYQQTPGQGLQFLFEYFSETQRNKGNFPGRFSGRQFSNSRSEMNVSTLELGDSALYLCASSLVNRGSDTQYFGPGTRLTVL.

The chain links TRBV6-5 to TRBJ1-5; the D gene is possibly TRBD1 (5 bases). V dropped 6 bases and J dropped 0 bases, with 9 bases sitting between them. CDR3 length: 14 amino acids. CDR1 MNHEY and CDR2 SVGAGI come from the germline V gene. CDR3 bases: TGTGCCAGCAGAACAGGAAATAGCAATCAGCCCCAGCATTTT. It encodes CASRTGNSNQPQHF.

The chain joins TRBV27 to TRBJ2-4; TRBD2 aligns across 8 bases. The CDR3 contains 16 residues. Trimming removed 7 bases from V and 0 bases from J; junction bases left unmatched: 8. CDR1 is MNHEY, CDR2 SMNVEV, per germline (reference sequence). DNA for the CDR3: TGTGCCAGCACTCTCTGGCGGGGGGTAGCCAAAAACATTCAGTACTTC. Translation gives CASTLWRGVAKNIQYF.

The chain has TRBV29-1 and TRBJ2-3; D perhaps matches TRBD2 (5 bases). Germline V gene data show CDR1 as SQVTM and CDR2 as ANQGSEA. The CDR3 runs to 16 residues. Trimming cost V 6 bases and J 1 base, with 20 bases left between them. For the CDR3, the DNA is TGCAGCGTACCCGGGGTAGCCGGGTGGCGCACAGATACGCAGTATTTT. Translating gives CSVPGVAGWRTDTQYF.

Only one count was recorded for this clone. The rearrangement joins TRBV6-6 to TRBJ2-7; tentative D call: TRBD1 (8 bases). V was cut by 0 bases and J by 6 bases, with 15 bases left in between. The CDR3 spans 15 residues. Per germline, CDR1 MNHNY and CDR2 SVGAGI (reference sequence). CDR3 in DNA: TGTGCCAGCAGTTACTCTACAGGGGGGGACGGCGAGCAGTACTTC. It encodes CASSYSTGGDGEQYF.

The V gene is TRBV28, the J gene TRBJ2-1; TRBD2 aligns across 7 bases. This CDR3 has 17 amino acids. The V and J ends lost 6 bases and 4 bases, in that order; junction bases with no gene match: 15. CDR1 is MDHEN and CDR2 is SYDVKM in the germline V gene. In DNA, the CDR3 is TGTGCCAGCAGCCTCCGACCCACGGGGGGTTGGTACAATGAGCAGTTCTTC. Translation: CASSLRPTGGWYNEQFF.

This clone has at least ten counts. The chain is built from TRBV9 and TRBJ1-5; TRBD1 agrees at 11 bases. The CDR3 covers 18 residues. The germline gives CDR1 SGDLS, CDR2 YYNGEE. The V segment lost 4 bases and the J segment 0 bases; nucleotides outside the gene matches: 9. In DNA, the CDR3 is TGTGCCAGCAGCCCAGGGACAGGGGGTGGGTATAGCAATCAGCCCCAGCATTTT. It encodes CASSPGTGGGYSNQPQHF.

This clone showed up just a few times. The CDR3 is CASRPYRGQFYGYTF. CDR3 sequence (DNA): TGTGCCAGCCGACCGTACAGGGGGCAATTCTATGGCTACACCTTC. The rearrangement uses TRBV28 and TRBJ1-2, with TRBD1 matching 9 bases. This CDR3 region has 15 residues. Trimming cost V 8 bases and J 4 bases; bases outside gene matches: 11. Germline V gives CDR1 MDHEN, CDR2 SYDVKM.

This chain uses TRBV5-1 with TRBJ1-6; D is uncertain. Trimming shortened V by 0 bases and J by 2 bases, and 12 bases separated the two germline ends. Per the germline V gene, CDR1 is SGHRS and CDR2 is YFSETQ. This CDR3 has 17 amino acids. The CDR3 DNA is TGCGCCAGCAGCTTGGTGGAGGCCGCGGCCTATAATTCACCCCTCCACTTT. Protein: CASSLVEAAAYNSPLHF.

The rearrangement uses TRBV4-1 and TRBJ2-3, with D possibly being TRBD2 (5 bases). V lost 4 bases, J lost 5 bases, and 19 bases lay in between. The V gene's germline CDR1 is MGHRA and CDR2 YSYEKL. The CDR3 runs 16 residues. CDR3 in amino acids: CASSPIRHSAQDTQYF. CDR3 coding DNA: TGCGCCAGCAGCCCTATCAGACATAGCGCCCAAGATACGCAGTATTTT.